This T cell receptor (beta chain) was profiled in a study of regulatory T cells in long-lasting Graves disease. CDR3 length equals 14 residues. Trimming pared 2 bases from V and 2 bases from J, leaving 9 bases between. The germline CDR1 and CDR2 sequences are ENHRY and SYGVKD. The time point: persistent/refractory GD, antithyroid drugs over 5 years with positive TRAb. From PBMCs, RNA was extracted and then used to make the TCR library. The diagnosis of Graves' disease used American Thyroid Association guidelines. Findings of the study overall: With 2,500 to 3,000 shared public clonotypes, persistent patients exceeded new patients, who shared about 1,000. Newly diagnosed Graves' patients exceeded persistent ones in TCR diversity. Segments TRBV28, TRBJ1-2 and TRBJ2-5 showed preferential usage in persistent disease.

This clonotype came up many times. The antigen is unknown. The TCR beta library used iRepertoire HTBI primers with Arm-PCR amplification of CDR3. One entry per CDR3 protein results from TCRdb running MiXCR on the multiplex PCR reads. Of fewer than 400,000 distinct CDR3 sequences listed, roughly 20% are singletons. The chain joins TRBV10-3 to TRBJ1-2; the D is unclear. The input for sequencing was peripheral blood mononuclear cells (PBMCs), taken when the disease was refractory, from a patient treated with antithyroid drugs. This receptor was identified in a female donor with Graves disease. CDR3 sequence: CAISEHTENYGYTF. The CDR3 bases are TGTGCCATCAGTGAGCATACAGAGAACTATGGCTACACCTTC.